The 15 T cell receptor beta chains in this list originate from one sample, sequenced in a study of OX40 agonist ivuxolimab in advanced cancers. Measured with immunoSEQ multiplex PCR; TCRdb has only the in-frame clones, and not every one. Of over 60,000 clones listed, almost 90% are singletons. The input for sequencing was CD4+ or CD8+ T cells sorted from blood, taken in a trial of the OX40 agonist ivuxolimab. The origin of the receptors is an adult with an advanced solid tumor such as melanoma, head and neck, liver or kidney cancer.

In DNA, the CDR3 is TGTGCCAGCAGTGCCGCATTCGGGACCTACGAGCAGTACTTC. Protein product: CASSAAFGTYEQYF. J is TRBJ2-7 and V is TRBV27; D is possibly TRBD2 (5 bases). In germline, CDR1 is MNHEY, CDR2 SMNVEV (reference sequence). The CDR3 totals 14 residues. Trimming removed 5 bases at V and 2 bases at J, with 13 bases between.

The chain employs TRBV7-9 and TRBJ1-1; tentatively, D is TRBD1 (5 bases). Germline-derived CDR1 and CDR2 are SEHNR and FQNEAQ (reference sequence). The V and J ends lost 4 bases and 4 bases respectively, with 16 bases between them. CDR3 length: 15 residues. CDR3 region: CASSSSGQGVTEAFF. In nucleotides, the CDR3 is TGTGCCAGCAGCTCCTCGGGGCAGGGAGTCACTGAAGCTTTCTTT. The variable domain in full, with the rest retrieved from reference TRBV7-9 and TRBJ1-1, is DTGVSQNPRHKITKRGQNVTFRCDPISEHNRLYWYRQTLGQGPEFLTYFQNEAQLEKSRLLSDRFSAERPKGSFSTLEIQRTEQGDSAMYLCASSSSGQGVTEAFFGQGTRLTVV.

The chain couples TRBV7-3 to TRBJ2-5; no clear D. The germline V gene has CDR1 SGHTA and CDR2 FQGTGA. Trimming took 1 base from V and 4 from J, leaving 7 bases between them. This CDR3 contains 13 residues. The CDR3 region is CASSLNARETQYF. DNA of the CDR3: TGTGCCAGCAGCTTAAATGCAAGAGAGACCCAGTACTTC.

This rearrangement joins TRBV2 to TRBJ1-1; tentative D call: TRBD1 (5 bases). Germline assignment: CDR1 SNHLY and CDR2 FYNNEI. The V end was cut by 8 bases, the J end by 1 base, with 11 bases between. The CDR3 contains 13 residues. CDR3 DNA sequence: TGTGCCAGCCTTCGGCAGGGGAACACTGAAGCTTTCTTT. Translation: CASLRQGNTEAFF.

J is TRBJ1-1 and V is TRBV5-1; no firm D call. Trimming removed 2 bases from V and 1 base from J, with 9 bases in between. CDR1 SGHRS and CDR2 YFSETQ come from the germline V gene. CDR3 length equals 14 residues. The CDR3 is CASSLGQPNTEAFF. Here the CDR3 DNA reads TGCGCCAGCAGCTTAGGGCAACCGAACACTGAAGCTTTCTTT.

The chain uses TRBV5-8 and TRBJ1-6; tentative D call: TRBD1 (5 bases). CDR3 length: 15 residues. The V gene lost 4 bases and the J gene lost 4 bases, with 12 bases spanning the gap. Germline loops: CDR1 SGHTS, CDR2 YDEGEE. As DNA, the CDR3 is TGTGCCAGCAGCCAACGGGACGGATATAATTCACCCCTCCACTTT. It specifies CASSQRDGYNSPLHF.

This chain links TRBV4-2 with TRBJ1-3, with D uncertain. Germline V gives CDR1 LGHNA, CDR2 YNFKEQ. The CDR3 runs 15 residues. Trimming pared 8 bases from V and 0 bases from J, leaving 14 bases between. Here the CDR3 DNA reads TGTGCCAGCCGCGAGACGGGGAGCTCTGGAAACACCATATATTTT. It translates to CASRETGSSGNTIYF.

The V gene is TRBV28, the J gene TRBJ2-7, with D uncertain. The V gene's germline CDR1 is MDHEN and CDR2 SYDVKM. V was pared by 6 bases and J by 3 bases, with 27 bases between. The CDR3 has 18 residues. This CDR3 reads CASSLDVDGVKVGYEQYF. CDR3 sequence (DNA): TGTGCCAGCAGCCTGGATGTGGACGGCGTAAAGGTGGGCTACGAGCAGTACTTC.

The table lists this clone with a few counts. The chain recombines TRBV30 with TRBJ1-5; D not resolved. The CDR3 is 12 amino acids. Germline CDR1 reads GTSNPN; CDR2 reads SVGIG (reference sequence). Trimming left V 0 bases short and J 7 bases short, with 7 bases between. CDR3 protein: CAWSVHGQPQHF. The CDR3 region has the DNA TGTGCCTGGAGTGTTCACGGACAGCCCCAGCATTTT.

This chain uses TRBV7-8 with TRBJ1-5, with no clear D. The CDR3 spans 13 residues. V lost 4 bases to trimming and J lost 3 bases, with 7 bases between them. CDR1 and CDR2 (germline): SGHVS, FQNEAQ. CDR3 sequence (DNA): TGTGCCAGCAGCTCCTACTTCAATCAGCCCCAGCATTTT. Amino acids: CASSSYFNQPQHF.

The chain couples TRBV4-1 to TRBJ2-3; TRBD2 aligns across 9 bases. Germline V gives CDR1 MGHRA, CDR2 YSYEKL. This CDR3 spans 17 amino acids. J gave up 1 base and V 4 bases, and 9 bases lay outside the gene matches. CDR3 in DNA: TGCGCCAGCAGCCCTACGCCTAGCGGGAAACGCACAGATACGCAGTATTTT. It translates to CASSPTPSGKRTDTQYF.

The CDR3 loop reads CASSLSGGWNQPQHF. CDR3 coding DNA: TGTGCCAGCAGTTTATCAGGGGGCTGGAATCAGCCCCAGCATTTT. The gene calls are TRBV28 and TRBJ1-5, with 8 bases matching TRBD1. Germline V lookup: CDR1 MDHEN, CDR2 SYDVKM. The ends lost 1 base at V and 4 bases at J; junction bases unmatched: 3. The CDR3 spans 15 residues.

CDR3 protein: CASSFRDRGFLGELFF. The CDR3, as DNA: TGTGCCAGCAGCTTCCGGGACAGGGGGTTTCTCGGGGAGCTGTTTTTT. The chain combines TRBV9 with TRBJ2-2; 11 bases are shared with TRBD1. The CDR3 loop spans 16 amino acids. V gave up 4 bases and J gave up 7 bases; unmatched junction bases: 9. The V gene's germline CDR1 is SGDLS and CDR2 YYNGEE. The full variable domain, in which reference TRBV9 and TRBJ2-2 provide the parts outside the CDR3, is DSGVTQTPKHLITATGQRVTLRCSPRSGDLSVYWYQQSLDQGLQFLIQYYNGEERAKGNILERFSAQQFPDLHSELNLSSLELGDSALYFCASSFRDRGFLGELFFGEGSRLTVL.

This chain's CDR3 is CAIRPRDRVDTEAFF. The CDR3 bases are TGTGCCATCAGACCCCGGGACAGGGTAGACACTGAAGCTTTCTTT. The chain joins TRBV10-3 to TRBJ1-1; 9 bases align to TRBD1. This CDR3 comprises 15 residues. Germline-derived CDR1 and CDR2 are ENHRY and SYGVKD. The V gene end was trimmed by 6 bases and the J gene end by 3 bases; junction bases not matched to a gene: 8.

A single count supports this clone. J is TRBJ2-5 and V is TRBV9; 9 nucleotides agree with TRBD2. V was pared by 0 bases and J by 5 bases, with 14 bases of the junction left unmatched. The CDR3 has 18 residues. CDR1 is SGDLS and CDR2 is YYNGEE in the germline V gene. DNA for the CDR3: TGTGCCAGCAGCGTAGGGGCGGGGGGGATCGGGAGGGTCGAGACCCAGTACTTC. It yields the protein CASSVGAGGIGRVETQYF.